The present TCR beta chain was sequenced within a study of sequential checkpoint blockade in melanoma (dated by TCRdb to between 2018 and 2021). Regarding the complete study: Patients were assigned by 1:1 randomization to either first-line nivolumab followed by ipilimumab (arm A) or ipilimumab followed by nivolumab (arm B). Maintenance nivolumab was given following each of the two trial sequences.

About this clone itself: The antigen this receptor binds is unknown. Base qualities are not at hand, and no much larger clone is one base apart.

The immunoSEQ Assay was used to immunosequence TCRbeta CDR3 regions from genomic DNA. Before high-throughput sequencing, the genomic DNA was amplified using bias-controlled multiplex PCR. The study's own analysis went as follows. To quantify the absolute abundance of each unique TCRbeta CDR3 region, the sequences were collapsed and filtered. Clonality, defined as 1 minus Pielou's evenness, was calculated using only productive rearrangements. A previously published method was used to identify clones with significantly greater frequencies in on-treatment samples than in baseline samples. TCRdb's version of the immuneACCESS table is confined to in-frame rearrangements and falls short of the full clone set. An unresolved V gene accounts for under half of the shortfall where checked; the remainder is of unknown origin. Clone size and V and J calls were adopted from that table, with D and trimming inferred from the DNA. Counted in this sample were under 25,000 clones; around 78% of them appeared once. In total, the top ten clones hold about a fifth of the sample.

The treatment or condition label here, explained by the study, means: randomized to nivolumab then ipilimumab (arm A) or the reverse (arm B). None of the patients in the trial had previously been given DNA-damaging chemotherapy. Live CD3+CD8+ cells negative for CD19 and CD56 were sorted from thawed PBMCs on a FACS Aria II flow cytometer. The samples were obtained from melanoma patients enrolled in CheckMate 064, an open-label, randomized phase II trial testing sequential checkpoint blockade. Peripheral blood mononuclear cells were collected by leukapheresis, purified with Ficoll-Paque, and frozen in human serum with around 10% DMSO. Immediately after sorting, the purity of sorted blood CD3+CD8+ cells was verified to be >98%, after which DNA was extracted. Points the paper makes about the study in general: The response-prediction model combining TCR metrics and mutation burden needs validation in larger, independent patient cohorts.

Including the terminal cysteine and phenylalanine, the CDR3 comprises 15 residues. Of the read, only the CDR3 DNA is kept; its 45 bases are in frame from base 1. Sequences LNHDA (CDR1) and SQIVND (CDR2) are obtained from the germline V gene (reference sequence). Trimming leaves V shorter by 5 bases and J shorter by 0 bases, with the junction holding 6 bases beyond the gene matches. This TCR came from a human donor with melanoma. The sequencing here drew on CD8+ T cells sorted from blood (inferred from file names), taken from a patient given nivolumab and ipilimumab in sequence. Recombination connected TRBV19 to TRBJ1-2; 7 middle bases align to TRBD1. The DNA sequence is TGTGCCAGTAGTGTGGCCAGGGGGTCTAACTATGGCTACACCTTC. Translated, it gives CASSVARGSNYGYTF. Beyond the CDR3, the reference TRBV19 and TRBJ1-2 genes provide the residues; the full variable domain reads: DGGITQSPKYLFRKEGQNVTLSCEQNLNHDAMYWYRQDPGQGLRLIYYSQIVNDFQKGDIAEGYSVSREKKESFPLTVTSAQKNPTAFYLCASSVARGSNYGYTFGSGTRLTVV.